This entry lists 3 T cell receptor beta chains sequenced from one sample in a study of control samples from healthy donors and cancer patients. TCRdb's table, derived via immunoSEQ multiplex PCR, lists solely in-frame clones and lacks some. The table has about 150,000 clones, 88% seen once. Sequenced: blood. The origin of the receptors is a man aged 18 to 29 in good health.

The rearrangement joins TRBV6-5 to TRBJ1-2, with D possibly being TRBD1 (5 bases). The CDR3 consists of 15 residues. Trimming cost V 5 bases and J 0 bases, with 13 bases left between them. In germline, CDR1 is MNHEY, CDR2 SVGAGI. The CDR3 protein is CASSPLTAANYGYTF. Here the CDR3 DNA reads TGTGCCAGCAGTCCCTTGACAGCAGCTAACTATGGCTACACCTTC.

The V call is TRBV15, the J call TRBJ1-6; D is unclear. Germline CDR1 LNHNV, CDR2 YYDKDF (reference sequence). V was pared by 1 base and J by 1 base, with 14 bases between. The CDR3 contains 18 residues. The CDR3 is CATSRAYGRGSYNSPLHF. The DNA for the CDR3 is TGTGCCACCAGCAGAGCTTACGGCCGAGGGTCCTATAATTCACCCCTCCACTTT. The entire variable domain, with the rest obtained from reference TRBV15 and TRBJ1-6, is as follows: DAMVIQNPRYQVTQFGKPVTLSCSQTLNHNVMYWYQQKSSQAPKLLFHYYDKDFNNEADTPDNFQSRRPNTSFCFLDIRSPGLGDTAMYLCATSRAYGRGSYNSPLHFGNGTRLTVT.

The chain is built from TRBV2 and TRBJ2-6; D is perhaps TRBD1 (6 bases). The germline V gene encodes CDR1 SNHLY and CDR2 FYNNEI. V was clipped by 9 bases and J by 0 bases, with 21 bases between them. The CDR3 extends over 18 amino acids. The CDR3 nucleotides are TGTGCCAGTCTTAGCAAAGGACAGAAAAACTCTGGGGCCAACGTCCTGACTTTC. Its protein is CASLSKGQKNSGANVLTF.